The clone carrying this T cell receptor (beta chain) was detected many times. V was pared by 3 bases and J by 5 bases, with 13 bases between. This CDR3 is built from 14 residues. These data are taken from a study of identical twins. TCRdb processed the 5' RACE reads anew with MiXCR; each CDR3 protein has one entry. This sample has approximately 620,000 distinct CDR3 sequences, with around 8.6% found just once. The same data also went into a second study, on yellow fever vaccine responses in identical twins.

The chain combines TRBV12-3 or TRBV12-4 with TRBJ2-5, with a weak D call TRBD2 (6 bases). The sequenced sample consisted of PBMCs. This clonotype originated in a woman aged 18-29 years in good health. The CDR3 loop is CASSLRGSRETQYF. In DNA, the CDR3 is TGTGCCAGCAGTTTGCGGGGTAGCAGGGAGACCCAGTACTTC.